The 10 T cell receptor beta chains listed next were all sequenced from one sample in a study of blood T cell repertoires in COVID-19. Data came from immunoSEQ multiplex PCR; TCRdb stores just in-frame clones and leaves some out. This sample has roughly 260,000 clones, with roughly nine tenths found just once. Sequenced: PBMCs or T cells enriched from blood (not recorded which). The receptors shown here come from a human donor in a cohort exposed to, infected with or recovered from COVID-19 (not recorded which). The donor label of this sample is uncertain.

The genes are TRBV7-9 and TRBJ1-4; D gene unclear. The CDR3 consists of 18 residues. Germline-derived CDR1 and CDR2 are SEHNR and FQNEAQ (reference sequence). The ends were cut back, 5 bases at V and 6 bases at J, with 25 bases in the middle. For the CDR3, the DNA is TGTGCCAGCAGCGGAGTCACGGAGGCACTTCCACGGGATGAAAAACTGTTTTTT. This gives the protein CASSGVTEALPRDEKLFF.

V and J are TRBV5-4 and TRBJ2-3, with D possibly being TRBD1 (5 bases). V lost 3 bases and J lost 1, with 12 bases in between. There are 15 residues in the CDR3. The germline V gene encodes CDR1 SGHNT and CDR2 YYREEE (reference sequence). CDR3 loop: CASSSRQRGTDTQYF. CDR3 coding DNA: TGTGCCAGCAGCTCGAGACAGAGAGGCACAGATACGCAGTATTTT.

The chain is built from TRBV30 and TRBJ2-1; 8 bases are a match to TRBD2. Germline CDR1 GTSNPN, CDR2 SVGIG (reference sequence). The V and J ends lost 4 bases and 5 bases, in that order; junction bases with no gene match: 4. CDR3 length: 13 residues. The CDR3 sequence is CAWIAGLDNEQFF. Here the CDR3 DNA reads TGTGCCTGGATAGCGGGGTTAGACAATGAGCAGTTCTTC.

This clone showed up just once. V gene TRBV5-6 combines with J gene TRBJ2-5; D remains ambiguous. Between the trimmed V and J ends, which lost 4 bases and 0 bases, there was a span of 4 bases. The CDR3 contains 12 residues. The germline V gene encodes CDR1 SGHDT and CDR2 YYEEEE. Here the CDR3 reads CASSPYQETQYF. As DNA, the CDR3 is TGTGCCAGCAGCCCATACCAAGAGACCCAGTACTTC.

This chain connects TRBV14 to TRBJ2-5; unclear D gene. Per germline, CDR1 SGHDN and CDR2 FVKESK. The V and J ends lost 2 bases and 0 bases respectively, with 7 bases between them. The CDR3 covers 14 residues. The chain's CDR3 is CASSQSFNQETQYF. CDR3 DNA sequence: TGTGCCAGCAGCCAATCTTTTAACCAAGAGACCCAGTACTTC.

The chain uses TRBV30 and TRBJ1-1; D perhaps matches TRBD1 (6 bases). The germline gives CDR1 GTSNPN, CDR2 SVGIG (reference sequence). V was trimmed by 1 base and J by 10 bases, leaving 22 bases between them. CDR3 length equals 15 residues. CDR3 nucleotide sequence: TGTGCCTGGAGTGGGAAGGGGGGGGCAGGTTTCCGAGCTTTCTTT. It specifies CAWSGKGGAGFRAFF.

The table lists this clone with a count of one. J is TRBJ1-5 and V is TRBV3-1 (or the pseudogene TRBV3-2), with 7 bases aligning to TRBD1. Germline V gene lookup returns CDR1 LGHDT and CDR2 YNNKEL (reference sequence). Unmatched junction bases numbered 19, after V lost 4 bases and J lost 7 bases. CDR3 length: 18 residues. Here the CDR3 DNA reads TGTGCCAGCAGCCCTTCCCTTATCCAGGGGGGCTCGTGGCAGCCCCAGCATTTT. Protein product: CASSPSLIQGGSWQPQHF.

This clone was counted at least ten times. V is TRBV14 and J is TRBJ1-1, with 12 positions matching TRBD1. The CDR3 consists of 17 residues. V shed 4 bases and J 5 bases; nucleotides not matched to a gene: 11. Germline CDR1 reads SGHDN; CDR2 reads FVKESK. Here the CDR3 DNA reads TGTGCCAGCAGCCCCCGGGACAGGGGGCGCCTTGAAACTGAAGCTTTCTTT. Encoded protein: CASSPRDRGRLETEAFF.

V gene TRBV3-1 (or the pseudogene TRBV3-2) combines with J gene TRBJ2-7, with D perhaps matching TRBD1 (6 bases). Trimming left V 4 bases short and J 5 bases short, with 18 bases between. The CDR3 totals 15 residues. The germline V gene encodes CDR1 LGHDT and CDR2 YNNKEL (reference sequence). This CDR3 is CASSPLGTGKDEQYF. The CDR3 DNA reads as TGTGCCAGCAGCCCCCTGGGTACAGGGAAGGACGAGCAGTACTTC.

J is TRBJ1-2 and V is TRBV3-1 (or the pseudogene TRBV3-2); D not resolved. The CDR3 has 16 amino acids. V dropped 4 bases and J dropped 0 bases, with 15 bases sitting between them. Germline CDR1 reads LGHDT; CDR2 reads YNNKEL (reference sequence). In nucleotides, the CDR3 is TGTGCCAGCAGCCCCGAGGGTGATCAAGCTAACTATGGCTACACCTTC. Amino acids: CASSPEGDQANYGYTF.